The entry below gives a single TCR beta chain sequence along with its context. Its antigen is undetermined. Sequencing was performed with immunoSEQ multiplex PCR; in TCRdb, only in-frame clones are kept and a portion is missing. The sample lists about 110,000 clones, 88% occurring once. In germline, CDR1 is SGHTA, CDR2 FQGTGA. The CDR3 sequence is 14 residues long. V lost 2 bases and J 3 bases, leaving 10 bases between the germline ends. The entry originates in a study of T cell responses to AZD1222 COVID-19 vaccine. Study-wide results and caveats: A reported finding is that nearly half of spike-specific TCRs target unmutated variant regions. Only a handful of people who got AZD1222 tested seropositive at baseline.

The receptor's source is an adult in good health. This chain connects TRBV7-3 to TRBJ1-1; D is uncertain. Material: peripheral blood, obtained on day 0 of MenACWY control vaccination. The CDR3 nucleotides are TGTGCCAGCAGCTTATTGGGGAGGGACACTGAAGCTTTCTTT. This encodes CASSLLGRDTEAFF.